The clone carrying this T cell receptor beta chain was recorded many times. The target antigen is unknown. The data are from a study of T cells after yellow fever vaccination. As for the study in general: Fractions of low cell number were prepared using SMART-Seq v4 Ultra Low Input. Findings and limits, study-wide: Researchers report a weaker secondary response that nonetheless peaked faster, day 5 versus 15. Clones that expanded after primary vaccination mostly reappeared after the booster (96% CD4, 70% to 90% CD8).

A single record per CDR3 protein comes from TCRdb applying MiXCR to the 5' RACE reads. The sample contains about 150,000 distinct CDR3 sequences, under 8% of which appear only once. The V end lost 1 base, the J end lost 4 bases, and 7 bases lay between the germline ends. The CDR3 length is 13 residues. This TCR was sampled from a man between 25 and 39 years old who received the YFV17D yellow fever vaccine. The V and J genes are TRBV12-3 or TRBV12-4 and TRBJ1-1, with D unclear. This material consisted of CD4+ T cells sorted from PBMCs, taken 10 days after the yellow fever booster vaccination. The CDR3 region is CASSLVWGTEAFF. DNA of the CDR3: TGTGCCAGCAGTTTAGTCTGGGGCACTGAAGCTTTCTTT.